The 9 T cell receptor beta chains listed next were all sequenced from one sample in a study of T cells in women clearing cervical HPV infection. The protocol was immunoSEQ multiplex PCR, while the TCRdb copy is restricted to in-frame clones and leaves out a portion. The sample table includes roughly 28,000 clones. Input material: blood buffy coat. The origin of the receptors is a woman aged 18 to 75 with a cervical HPV16 infection that either progressed to CIN3+ or cleared (not recorded which).

CDR3 DNA (partial): TGCAGTGCTGAAATTCTAGCGGGACCGTACTACAATGAG. Its protein is CSAEILAGPYYNE. The whole CDR3 sequence is CSAEILAGPYYNEQFF. The chain combines TRBV20-1 with TRBJ2-1; 9 nucleotides agree with TRBD2. The sequenced fragment ends 3 residues before the CDR3 boundary, so the rest is inferred from the germline J gene. Germline CDR1 DFQATT, CDR2 SNEGSKA (reference sequence). The CDR3 runs 16 residues. Trimming cost V 5 bases and J 3 bases; bases outside gene matches: 11.

About this clone itself: The read ends 3 residues shy of where the CDR3 ends; the end is completed using the germline J gene. The rearrangement links TRBV7-2 to TRBJ2-4; perhaps TRBD1 as D (6 bases). Looked up from germline, CDR1 is SGHTA and CDR2 is FQGNSA. There are 13 residues in the CDR3. The CDR3 region is CASTPGRGDGQYF. The DNA read from the CDR3 is TGTGCCAGCACCCCGGGCAGGGGAGATGGT.

A note on this clone: The read is 3 residues too short to cover the CDR3 end, so that end is filled in from the germline J gene. The chain couples TRBV2 to TRBJ1-5, with D maybe TRBD1 (5 bases). The CDR3 is made up of 13 amino acids. Germline CDR1 and CDR2: SNHLY and FYNNEI. CDR3 sequence reads: CASSGSSGGPQHF. The CDR3 DNA, read in part, is TGTGCCAGCAGTGGGTCTAGCGGGGGTCCC.

As regards this clone: The DNA ends 3 residues before the CDR3 does, and the rest of the CDR3 is filled in from the germline J gene. The chain carries TRBV19 and TRBJ2-3; 11 nucleotides align to TRBD2. This CDR3 comprises 15 residues. Trimming removed 1 base from V and 3 bases from J; junction bases left unmatched: 0. Germline loops: CDR1 LNHDA, CDR2 SQIVND (reference sequence). The chain's CDR3 is CASSIGTSGTDTQYF. The DNA read from the CDR3 is TGTGCCAGTAGTATAGGGACTAGCGGGACAGATACG.

As concerns this clone: The read ends 3 residues shy of where the CDR3 ends; the end is completed using the germline J gene. The V and J genes are TRBV5-1 and TRBJ2-3; 7 positions match TRBD1. Germline V gives CDR1 SGHRS, CDR2 YFSETQ. The CDR3 has 15 residues. The V and J ends lost 0 bases and 2 bases, in that order; junction bases with no gene match: 3. The part of the CDR3 DNA that was read is TGCGCCAGCAGCTTGGAGGACAGGTTCACAGATACG. Its protein product is CASSLEDRFTDT. The whole CDR3 protein reads CASSLEDRFTDTQYF.

To note about this clone: The sequence runs out 3 residues before the end of the CDR3; the remainder is reconstructed from the germline J gene. The chain joins TRBV5-1 to TRBJ2-2; 8 positions match TRBD2. Trimming at V came to 2 bases and at J to 6 bases, leaving 3 bases not matched to a gene. There are 14 residues in the CDR3. CDR1 SGHRS and CDR2 YFSETQ come from the germline V gene. The CDR3 loop is CASSLLAESGELFF. The CDR3 bases that were read are TGCGCCAGCAGCTTACTAGCGGAGTCCGGGGAG.

Concerning this clone: The read ends 3 residues shy of where the CDR3 ends; the end is completed using the germline J gene. The V gene is TRBV29-1, the J gene TRBJ1-2, with 10 nucleotides matching TRBD1. After removal of 4 bases from V and 4 bases from J, the junction contained 3 bases not matched to a gene. Looked up from germline, CDR1 is SQVTM and CDR2 is ANQGSEA. CDR3 length: 13 residues. CDR3 DNA, as far as it was read: TGCAGCGTTGGGGACAGGGGATCCTATGGC. It encodes CSVGDRGSYG. The whole CDR3 protein reads CSVGDRGSYGYTF.

Turning to this clone: The read terminates 3 residues before the CDR3 end, so the remaining end is supplied by the germline J gene. V and J are TRBV27 and TRBJ1-1; 8 bases map to TRBD1. CDR3 length: 15 amino acids. Germline V CDR1 and CDR2: MNHEY, SMNVEV (reference sequence). The CDR3 bases that were read are TGTGCCAGCAGTTCGACACCGGGACATGGGACAGGA. The encoded protein is CASSSTPGHGTG. The full-length CDR3 reads as CASSSTPGHGTGAFF.

For this clone: Read coverage stops 3 residues before the CDR3 terminus; the germline J gene supplies the remainder. The V and J genes are TRBV29-1 and TRBJ2-5; TRBD2 is a possible D gene (5 bases). Trimming took 0 bases from V and 7 from J, leaving 9 bases between them. The CDR3 covers 12 residues. Germline V gene sequence: CDR1 SQVTM, CDR2 ANQGSEA. The covered CDR3 bases are TGCAGCGTTGAAGACGGGGAAGGGACC. Amino acids: CSVEDGEGT. From start to end, the CDR3 is CSVEDGEGTQYF.